The 25 T cell receptor beta chains listed next were all sequenced from one sample in a study of blood T cell repertoires in COVID-19. Clones were read by immunoSEQ multiplex PCR, and TCRdb kept only the in-frame ones, dropping some. The sample yields a few hundred thousand clones, about nine tenths seen once. The sample comprised peripheral blood. These receptor sequences come from a woman between 45 and 60 years old who had recovered from COVID-19.

The chain links TRBV5-4 to TRBJ1-1; 9 bases are a match to TRBD1. Germline values: CDR1 SGHNT, CDR2 YYREEE (reference sequence). V was clipped by 3 bases and J by 3 bases; unmatched bases: 6. The CDR3 totals 15 residues. CDR3 DNA sequence: TGTGCCAGCAGCTCACTGGACAGGGGAGACACTGAAGCTTTCTTT. Translated: CASSSLDRGDTEAFF.

The chain has TRBV7-2 and TRBJ1-1; TRBD1 matches 7 bases. The length of the CDR3 is 14 residues. Losses at the gene ends were 5 bases for V and 6 bases for J; bases not matched to a gene: 9. The germline V gene encodes CDR1 SGHTA and CDR2 FQGNSA. Here the CDR3 DNA reads TGTGCCAGCAGCCGCAGGGGGTCTGAGGCTGAAGCTTTCTTT. Translating gives CASSRRGSEAEAFF.

V usage is TRBV30 and J usage is TRBJ2-1; 9 bases are shared with TRBD1. The germline gives CDR1 GTSNPN, CDR2 SVGIG (reference sequence). The CDR3 loop spans 16 amino acids. The V gene end was trimmed by 1 base and the J gene end by 4 bases; junction bases not matched to a gene: 8. The CDR3: CAWSAAGTGSYNEQFF. The CDR3 nucleotides are TGTGCCTGGAGTGCAGCAGGGACAGGGTCTTACAATGAGCAGTTCTTC.

In this sample, this clone turned up once. The chain recombines TRBV19 with TRBJ2-3, with TRBD2 matching over 12 bases. The length of the CDR3 is 15 residues. V gave up 8 bases and J gave up 5 bases; unmatched junction bases: 8. The germline gives CDR1 LNHDA, CDR2 SQIVND (reference sequence). CDR3 protein: CASARLAGDRDTQYF. DNA of the CDR3: TGTGCCAGTGCCAGACTAGCGGGAGATAGAGATACGCAGTATTTT.

The J gene is TRBJ1-4, the V gene TRBV5-1; the D is unclear. CDR1 is SGHRS and CDR2 is YFSETQ in the germline V gene. V lost 0 bases, J lost 2 bases, and 11 bases lay in between. This CDR3 region has 16 residues. CDR3 amino acids: CASSLGVVTTNEKLFF. CDR3 nucleotide sequence: TGCGCCAGCAGCTTGGGAGTGGTCACGACTAATGAAAAACTGTTTTTT.

This clone was counted a single time. The rearrangement joins TRBV5-4 to TRBJ2-5, with 9 bases matching TRBD1. The CDR3 runs to 13 residues. The germline V gene has CDR1 SGHNT and CDR2 YYREEE (reference sequence). Trimming took 4 bases from V and 5 from J; bases not matched to a gene: 3. The CDR3 DNA is TGTGCCAGCAGCATGACAGGGGGTGAGACCCAGTACTTC. Protein sequence: CASSMTGGETQYF.

The chain links TRBV27 to TRBJ2-2, with 7 bases aligning to TRBD1. There are 15 residues in the CDR3. Losses at the gene ends were 6 bases for V and 8 bases for J; bases not matched to a gene: 12. In germline, CDR1 is MNHEY, CDR2 SMNVEV (reference sequence). The CDR3 nucleotides are TGTGCCAGCAGGACCCGGGACAGACTCGGTGGGGAGCTGTTTTTT. This sequence encodes CASRTRDRLGGELFF.

The V gene is TRBV5-4, the J gene TRBJ2-2; 11 nucleotides align to TRBD2. The J segment lost 7 bases and the V segment lost 5 bases, leaving 10 bases of the junction unmatched. The CDR3 is 16 amino acids. Germline loops: CDR1 SGHNT, CDR2 YYREEE (reference sequence). The chain's CDR3 is CASSSLAGGGIGELFF. The CDR3 nucleotides are TGTGCCAGCAGTTCTCTAGCGGGGGGCGGTATCGGGGAGCTGTTTTTT.

The CDR3 nucleotides are TGTGCCAGCAGCTCGAAAGGCCTAGGAGAGACCCAGTACTTC. Protein product: CASSSKGLGETQYF. The chain joins TRBV7-2 to TRBJ2-5; unclear D gene. In germline, CDR1 is SGHTA, CDR2 FQGNSA. CDR3 length: 14 residues. V shed 4 bases and J shed 4 bases, with 13 bases lying between them.

This clone occurred once. The V and J genes are TRBV18 and TRBJ2-2; 14 bases match TRBD2. Germline V gives CDR1 KGHSH, CDR2 LQKENI. This CDR3 contains 17 residues. Germline trimming cut 3 bases from V and 5 bases from J; bases unmatched to any gene: 5. The CDR3 loop is CASSPPGTSGRTGELFF. In DNA, the CDR3 is TGTGCCAGCTCACCCCCCGGGACTAGCGGGAGAACCGGGGAGCTGTTTTTT. The full variable domain, its missing parts supplied by reference TRBV18 and TRBJ2-2, is NAGVMQNPRHLVRRRGQEARLRCSPMKGHSHVYWYRQLPEEGLKFMVYLQKENIIDESGMPKERFSAEFPKEGPSILRIQQVVRGDSAAYFCASSPPGTSGRTGELFFGEGSRLTVL.

The gene calls are TRBV5-4 and TRBJ1-5; 7 nucleotides align to TRBD1. With 3 bases clipped from V and 0 bases from J, the junction kept 0 bases outside the gene matches. Germline V CDR1 and CDR2: SGHNT, YYREEE (reference sequence). This CDR3 has 14 residues. The CDR3 DNA follows: TGTGCCAGCAGCTACAGGGGTAGCAATCAGCCCCAGCATTTT. Translation gives CASSYRGSNQPQHF.

CDR3 coding DNA: TGTGCCAGCAAAACCGAGCCTCTAGACACTGAAGCTTTCTTT. Protein product: CASKTEPLDTEAFF. V is TRBV7-2 and J is TRBJ1-1; D uncertain. The germline CDR1 and CDR2 sequences are SGHTA and FQGNSA. The CDR3 contains 14 residues. The ends were cut back, 7 bases at V and 3 bases at J, with 15 bases in the middle.

This sequence joins TRBV19 and TRBJ1-2; no reliable D call. The CDR3 spans 16 residues. V dropped 3 bases and J dropped 4 bases, with 18 bases sitting between them. Germline CDR1 LNHDA, CDR2 SQIVND (reference sequence). DNA for the CDR3: TGTGCCAGTAGTATTATTATGGGTTCCACGGGCTATGGCTACACCTTC. Translating it yields CASSIIMGSTGYGYTF.

The rearrangement uses TRBV11-2 and TRBJ1-1; a possible D gene is TRBD1 (5 bases). V lost 7 bases, J lost 7 bases, and 19 bases lay in between. Germline V CDR1 and CDR2: SGHAT, FQNNGV. The CDR3 contains 14 residues. CDR3 in DNA: TGTGCCAGCACCCCGGAGGGGATGATAGGTGAAGCTTTCTTT. This codes for CASTPEGMIGEAFF.

V and J are TRBV9 and TRBJ2-1; 10 nucleotides match TRBD2. The CDR3 spans 15 residues. CDR1 SGDLS and CDR2 YYNGEE come from the germline V gene. V gave up 4 bases and J gave up 5 bases; unmatched junction bases: 6. The DNA for the CDR3 is TGTGCCAGCAGCCCTAGCGGGAGAGTCCACAATGAGCAGTTCTTC. Encoded protein: CASSPSGRVHNEQFF. The full variable domain, its missing parts supplied by reference TRBV9 and TRBJ2-1, is DSGVTQTPKHLITATGQRVTLRCSPRSGDLSVYWYQQSLDQGLQFLIQYYNGEERAKGNILERFSAQQFPDLHSELNLSSLELGDSALYFCASSPSGRVHNEQFFGPGTRLTVL.

The chain combines TRBV18 with TRBJ2-1, with 10 positions matching TRBD2. V shed 3 bases, J shed 5 bases, and the junction held 10 bases outside the gene matches. CDR3 length: 17 residues. Germline assignment: CDR1 KGHSH and CDR2 LQKENI. CDR3 in DNA: TGTGCCAGCTCACCGGGAGGGTTCGGACTAGCGGACAATGAGCAGTTCTTC. Residues: CASSPGGFGLADNEQFF.

This clone turned up a few times. The V and J genes are TRBV11-2 and TRBJ2-7, with D possibly being TRBD2 (6 bases). The CDR3 loop spans 17 amino acids. V lost 2 bases and J 3 bases, leaving 20 bases between the germline ends. Germline V gene lookup returns CDR1 SGHAT and CDR2 FQNNGV. CDR3 protein: CASSLTLPSAGNYEQYF. Here the CDR3 DNA reads TGTGCCAGCAGCTTAACTCTACCTAGCGCGGGTAACTACGAGCAGTACTTC. The complete variable domain, with remaining parts taken from reference TRBV11-2 and TRBJ2-7, reads EAGVAQSPRYKIIEKRQSVAFWCNPISGHATLYWYQQILGQGPKLLIQFQNNGVVDDSQLPKDRFSAERLKGVDSTLKIQPAKLEDSAVYLCASSLTLPSAGNYEQYFGPGTRLTVT.

V and J are TRBV15 and TRBJ1-1, with D possibly matching TRBD1 (6 bases). With 8 bases removed from V and 3 bases from J, the gap between germline ends came to 25 bases. From germline, CDR1 is LNHNV and CDR2 YYDKDF (reference sequence). This CDR3 is built from 17 residues. CDR3 sequence (DNA): TGTGCCACCGCGTCGTGGGCATCGGGGGGGGCTGACACTGAAGCTTTCTTT. This gives the protein CATASWASGGADTEAFF.

The rearrangement links TRBV28 to TRBJ2-1; 10 bases map to TRBD2. The germline CDR1 and CDR2 sequences are MDHEN and SYDVKM. V dropped 5 bases and J dropped 12; count of bases not matched to a gene: 13. The CDR3 has 15 amino acids. CDR3 DNA sequence: TGTGCCAGCAGTCCTCGAGCGGGAGGGCCAGTCTGGCAGTTCTTC. Translation: CASSPRAGGPVWQFF.

V and J are TRBV10-3 and TRBJ1-5; D not certain. The CDR3 is 13 amino acids. Germline V gene lookup returns CDR1 ENHRY and CDR2 SYGVKD. Trimming took off 4 bases at V and 6 bases at J, with 10 bases between the two ends. The CDR3 protein is CAISARESQPQHF. The CDR3 nucleotides are TGTGCCATCAGTGCGCGGGAAAGTCAGCCCCAGCATTTT.

This rearrangement joins TRBV2 to TRBJ1-2, with unresolved D. V lost 7 bases and J lost 2, with 5 bases in between. The CDR3 has 11 residues. CDR1 and CDR2 (germline): SNHLY, FYNNEI. CDR3 sequence: CASILNYGYTF. CDR3 nucleotides: TGTGCCAGCATTCTCAACTATGGCTACACCTTC.

This clone has a handful of counts. The chain couples TRBV7-2 to TRBJ1-2, with 10 bases fitting TRBD1. Germline-derived CDR1 and CDR2 are SGHTA and FQGNSA. The CDR3 sequence is 14 residues long. The junction had 5 bases not matched to a gene; V was cut back by 6 bases and J by 4 bases. The CDR3 DNA reads TGTGCCAGCAGATCGACAGGGGGCGCCTATGGCTACACCTTC. This gives the protein CASRSTGGAYGYTF.

This clone has just one count. The J gene is TRBJ2-7, the V gene TRBV27; 11 bases line up with TRBD1. This CDR3 spans 14 amino acids. CDR1 is MNHEY and CDR2 is SMNVEV in the germline V gene (reference sequence). V lost 4 bases, J lost 3 bases, and 2 bases stayed unmatched. As DNA, the CDR3 is TGTGCCAGCAGTTCCGGGACAGGGGGCTACGAGCAGTACTTC. Protein sequence: CASSSGTGGYEQYF.

The chain employs TRBV23-1 and TRBJ2-7; 7 bases are a match to TRBD2. TRBV23-1 is noted as an ORF with a role that remains uncertain. J gave up 0 bases and V 6 bases, and 11 bases lay outside the gene matches. The CDR3 spans 16 residues. CDR3 nucleotide sequence: TGCGCCAGCAGCAACCAGCGGGACTTTAGCTCCTACGAGCAGTACTTC. This gives the protein CASSNQRDFSSYEQYF.

The chain links TRBV2 to TRBJ1-4; tentative D call: TRBD1 (5 bases). In germline, CDR1 is SNHLY, CDR2 FYNNEI. The ends were cut back, 6 bases at V and 7 bases at J, with 9 bases in the middle. The CDR3 consists of 12 residues. CDR3 nucleotides: TGTGCCAGCAGGGGCAGGGTTGAAAAACTGTTTTTT. Its protein product is CASRGRVEKLFF.